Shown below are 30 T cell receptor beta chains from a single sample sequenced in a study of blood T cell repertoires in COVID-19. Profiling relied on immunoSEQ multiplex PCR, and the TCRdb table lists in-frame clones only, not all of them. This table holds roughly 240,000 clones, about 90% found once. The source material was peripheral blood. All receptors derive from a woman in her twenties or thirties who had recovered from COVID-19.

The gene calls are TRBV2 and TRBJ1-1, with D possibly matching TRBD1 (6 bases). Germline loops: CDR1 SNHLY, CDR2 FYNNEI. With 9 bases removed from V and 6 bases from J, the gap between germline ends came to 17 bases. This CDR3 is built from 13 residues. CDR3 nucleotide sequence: TGTGCCAGAGCCTTCCGGGGGGCATCTGAAGCTTTCTTT. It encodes CARAFRGASEAFF.

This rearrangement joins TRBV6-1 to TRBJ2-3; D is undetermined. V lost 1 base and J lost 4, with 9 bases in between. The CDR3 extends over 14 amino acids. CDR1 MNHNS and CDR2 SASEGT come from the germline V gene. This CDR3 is CASSEGASSDTQYF. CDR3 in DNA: TGTGCCAGCAGTGAAGGCGCAAGCTCAGATACGCAGTATTTT.

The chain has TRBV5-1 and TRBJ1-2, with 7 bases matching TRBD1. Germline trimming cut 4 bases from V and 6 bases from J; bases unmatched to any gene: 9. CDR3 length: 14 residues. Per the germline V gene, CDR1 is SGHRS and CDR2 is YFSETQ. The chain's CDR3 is CASSPDRPRDGYTF. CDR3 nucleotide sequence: TGCGCCAGCAGCCCGGACAGGCCTAGGGATGGCTACACCTTC.

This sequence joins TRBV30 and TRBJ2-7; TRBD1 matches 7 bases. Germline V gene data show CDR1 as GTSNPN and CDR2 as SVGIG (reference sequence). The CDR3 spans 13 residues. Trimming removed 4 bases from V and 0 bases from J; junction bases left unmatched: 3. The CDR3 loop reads CAWKGGVSYEQYF. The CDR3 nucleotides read TGTGCCTGGAAAGGGGGCGTCTCCTACGAGCAGTACTTC.

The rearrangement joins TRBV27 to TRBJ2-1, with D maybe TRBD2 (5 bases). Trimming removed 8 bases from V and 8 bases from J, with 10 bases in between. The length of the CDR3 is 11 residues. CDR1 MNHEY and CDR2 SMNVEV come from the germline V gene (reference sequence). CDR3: CASAAGYEQFF. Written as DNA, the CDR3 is TGTGCCAGCGCGGCGGGTTATGAGCAGTTCTTC.

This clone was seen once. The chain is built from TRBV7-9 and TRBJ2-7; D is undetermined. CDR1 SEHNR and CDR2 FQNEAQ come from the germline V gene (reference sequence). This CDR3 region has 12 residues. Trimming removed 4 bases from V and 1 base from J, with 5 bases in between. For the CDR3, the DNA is TGTGCCAGCAGCTCTCCTTCCTACGAGCAGTACTTC. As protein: CASSSPSYEQYF.

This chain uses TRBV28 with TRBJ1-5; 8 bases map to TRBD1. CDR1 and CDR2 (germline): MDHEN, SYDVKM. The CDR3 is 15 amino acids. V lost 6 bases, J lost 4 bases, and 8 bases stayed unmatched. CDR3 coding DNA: TGTGCCAGCAGATGGGGACAGGCGGTGAATCAGCCCCAGCATTTT. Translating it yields CASRWGQAVNQPQHF.

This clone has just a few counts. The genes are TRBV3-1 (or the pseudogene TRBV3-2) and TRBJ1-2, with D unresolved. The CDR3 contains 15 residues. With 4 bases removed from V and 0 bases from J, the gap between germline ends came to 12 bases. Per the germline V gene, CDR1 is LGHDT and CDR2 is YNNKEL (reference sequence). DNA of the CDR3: TGTGCCAGCAGCCCTGCTGGGCTCACTAACTATGGCTACACCTTC. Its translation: CASSPAGLTNYGYTF.

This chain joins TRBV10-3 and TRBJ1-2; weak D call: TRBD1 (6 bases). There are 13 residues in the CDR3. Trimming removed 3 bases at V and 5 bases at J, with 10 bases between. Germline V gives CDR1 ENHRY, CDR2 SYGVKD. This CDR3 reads CAISDGQLYGYTF. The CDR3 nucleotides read TGTGCCATCAGTGACGGACAGTTGTATGGCTACACCTTC.

For the CDR3, the DNA is TGTGCCAGCCGGCCCCCGGGAACTAATGAAAAACTGTTTTTT. Translation: CASRPPGTNEKLFF. V and J are TRBV2 and TRBJ1-4; D is unclear. Germline V lookup: CDR1 SNHLY, CDR2 FYNNEI. The CDR3 consists of 14 residues. V lost 8 bases and J 1 base, leaving 11 bases between the germline ends.

CDR3 bases: TGTGCCAGCAGTTTTTTAGACACCGGGGAGCTGTTTTTT. Encoded protein: CASSFLDTGELFF. V is TRBV12-3 or TRBV12-4 and J is TRBJ2-2; D remains ambiguous. CDR3 length: 13 residues. Trimming stripped 3 bases from V and 3 bases from J, with 5 bases between.

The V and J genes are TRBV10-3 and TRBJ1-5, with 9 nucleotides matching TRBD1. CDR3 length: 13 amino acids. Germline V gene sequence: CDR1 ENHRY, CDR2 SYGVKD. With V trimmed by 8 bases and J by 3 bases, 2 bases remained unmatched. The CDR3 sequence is CAIGQGNNQPQHF. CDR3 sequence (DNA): TGTGCCATCGGACAGGGGAACAATCAGCCCCAGCATTTT.

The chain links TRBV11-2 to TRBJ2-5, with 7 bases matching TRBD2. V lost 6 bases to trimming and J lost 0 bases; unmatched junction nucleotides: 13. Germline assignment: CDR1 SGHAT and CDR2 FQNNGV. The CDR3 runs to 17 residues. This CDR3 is CASRLTMRGRYQETQYF. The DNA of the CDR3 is TGTGCCAGCAGGCTAACAATGCGGGGGAGGTACCAAGAGACCCAGTACTTC.

CDR3 in amino acids: CASRAGIYTGQYF. The CDR3 region has the DNA TGTGCCAGTCGGGCAGGGATCTATACGGGGCAGTACTTC. The V and J genes are TRBV19 and TRBJ2-7, with D possibly TRBD1 on 5 matching bases. V lost 8 bases and J lost 9, with 20 bases in between. The CDR3 loop spans 13 amino acids. The V gene's germline CDR1 is LNHDA and CDR2 SQIVND (reference sequence). The full variable domain, completed using reference TRBV19 and TRBJ2-7, is DGGITQSPKYLFRKEGQNVTLSCEQNLNHDAMYWYRQDPGQGLRLIYYSQIVNDFQKGDIAEGYSVSREKKESFPLTVTSAQKNPTAFYLCASRAGIYTGQYFGPGTRLTVT.

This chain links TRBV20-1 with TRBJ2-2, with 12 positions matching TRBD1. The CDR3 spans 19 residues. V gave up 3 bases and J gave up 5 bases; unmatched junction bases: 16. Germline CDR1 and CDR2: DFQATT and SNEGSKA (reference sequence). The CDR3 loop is CSASDRDRGRMWGTGELFF. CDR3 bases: TGCAGTGCTAGTGACCGGGACAGGGGGCGAATGTGGGGTACCGGGGAGCTGTTTTTT.

In DNA, the CDR3 is TGTGCCAGCTCCAGTTTGTCCGGGGACGAGCAGTACTTC. It encodes CASSSLSGDEQYF. The gene calls are TRBV18 and TRBJ2-7; a weak D match, TRBD2 (5 bases). CDR3 size: 13 residues. V dropped 6 bases and J dropped 5 bases, with 14 bases sitting between them. Germline CDR1 is KGHSH and CDR2 is LQKENI.

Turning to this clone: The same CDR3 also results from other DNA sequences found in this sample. The CDR3 nucleotides are TGTGCTAGTGGCCCGGAGGAAAAACTGTTTTTT. This sequence encodes CASGPEEKLFF. The V gene is TRBV12-5, the J gene TRBJ1-4; D uncertain. Germline CDR1 reads LGHNT; CDR2 reads FRNRAP. CDR3 length equals 11 residues. Trimming shortened V by 6 bases and J by 8 bases, and 7 bases separated the two germline ends.

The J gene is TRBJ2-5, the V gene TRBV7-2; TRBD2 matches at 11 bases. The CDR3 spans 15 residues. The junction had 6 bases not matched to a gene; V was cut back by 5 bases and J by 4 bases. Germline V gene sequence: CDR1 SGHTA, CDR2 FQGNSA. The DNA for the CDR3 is TGTGCCAGCAGCGTACTAGCGGGGGTTGGAGAGACCCAGTACTTC. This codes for CASSVLAGVGETQYF.

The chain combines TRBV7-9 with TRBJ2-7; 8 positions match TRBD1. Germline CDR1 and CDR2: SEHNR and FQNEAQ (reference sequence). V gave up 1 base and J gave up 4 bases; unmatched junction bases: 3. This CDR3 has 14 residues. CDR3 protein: CASSLGDRPYEQYF. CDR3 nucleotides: TGTGCCAGCAGCTTAGGGGACAGGCCGTACGAGCAGTACTTC.

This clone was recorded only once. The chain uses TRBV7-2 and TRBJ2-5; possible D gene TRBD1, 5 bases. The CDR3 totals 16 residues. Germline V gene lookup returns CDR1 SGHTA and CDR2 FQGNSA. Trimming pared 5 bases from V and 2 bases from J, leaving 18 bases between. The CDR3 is CASSRRARPGQETQYF. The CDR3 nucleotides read TGTGCCAGCAGCCGCCGCGCCCGCCCAGGGCAAGAGACCCAGTACTTC.

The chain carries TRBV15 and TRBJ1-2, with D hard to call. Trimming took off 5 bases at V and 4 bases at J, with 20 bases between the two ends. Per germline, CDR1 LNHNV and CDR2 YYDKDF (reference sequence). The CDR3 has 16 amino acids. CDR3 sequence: CATSFSLATSGYGYTF. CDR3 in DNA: TGTGCCACCAGCTTCTCCCTAGCAACCTCTGGCTATGGCTACACCTTC.

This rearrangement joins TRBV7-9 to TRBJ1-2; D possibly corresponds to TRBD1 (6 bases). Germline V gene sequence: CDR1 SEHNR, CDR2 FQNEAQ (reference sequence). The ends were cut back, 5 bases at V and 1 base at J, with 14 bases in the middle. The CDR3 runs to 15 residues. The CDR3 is CASSASGAYNYGYTF. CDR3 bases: TGTGCCAGCAGCGCCTCAGGGGCTTATAACTATGGCTACACCTTC.

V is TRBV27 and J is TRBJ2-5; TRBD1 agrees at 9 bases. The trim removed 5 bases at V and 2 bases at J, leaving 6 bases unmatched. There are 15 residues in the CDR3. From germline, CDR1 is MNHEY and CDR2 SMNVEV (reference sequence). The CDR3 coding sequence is TGTGCCAGCAGTCTTCGGACAGGGGATCAAGAGACCCAGTACTTC. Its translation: CASSLRTGDQETQYF.

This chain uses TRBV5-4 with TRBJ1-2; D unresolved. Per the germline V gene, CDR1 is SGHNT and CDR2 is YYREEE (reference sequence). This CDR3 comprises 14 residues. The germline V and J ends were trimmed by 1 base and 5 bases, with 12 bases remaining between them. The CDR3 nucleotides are TGTGCCAGCAGCTTGACAGCTTATGGATATGGCTACACCTTC. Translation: CASSLTAYGYGYTF.

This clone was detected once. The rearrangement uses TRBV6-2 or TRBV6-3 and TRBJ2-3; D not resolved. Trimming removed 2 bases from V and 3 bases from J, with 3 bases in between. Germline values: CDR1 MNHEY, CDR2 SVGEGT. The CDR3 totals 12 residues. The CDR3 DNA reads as TGTGCCAGCAGTTACCCAACAGATACGCAGTATTTT. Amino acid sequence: CASSYPTDTQYF.

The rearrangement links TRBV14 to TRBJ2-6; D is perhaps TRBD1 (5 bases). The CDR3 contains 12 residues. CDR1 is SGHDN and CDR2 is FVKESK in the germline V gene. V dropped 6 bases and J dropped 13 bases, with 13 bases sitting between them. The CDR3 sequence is CASSPPRAVLTF. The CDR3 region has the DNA TGTGCCAGCAGTCCCCCCAGGGCGGTCCTGACTTTC.

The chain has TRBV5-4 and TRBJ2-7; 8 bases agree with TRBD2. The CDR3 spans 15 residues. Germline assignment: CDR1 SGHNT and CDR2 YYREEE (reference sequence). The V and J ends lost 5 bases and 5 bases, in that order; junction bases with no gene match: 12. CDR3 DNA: TGTGCCAGCAGAGTTGGGGGACTAGAGAATGACGAGCAGTACTTC. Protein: CASRVGGLENDEQYF. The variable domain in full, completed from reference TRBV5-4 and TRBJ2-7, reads ETGVTQSPTHLIKTRGQQVTLRCSSQSGHNTVSWYQQALGQGPQFIFQYYREEENGRGNFPPRFSGLQFPNYSSELNVNALELDDSALYLCASRVGGLENDEQYFGPGTRLTVT.

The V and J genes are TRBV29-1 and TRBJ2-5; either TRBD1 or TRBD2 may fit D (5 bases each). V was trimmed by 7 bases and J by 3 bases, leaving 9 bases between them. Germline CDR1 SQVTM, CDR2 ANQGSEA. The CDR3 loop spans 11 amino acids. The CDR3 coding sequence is TGCAGCGGGGGGTCTGAAGAGACCCAGTACTTC. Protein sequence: CSGGSEETQYF.

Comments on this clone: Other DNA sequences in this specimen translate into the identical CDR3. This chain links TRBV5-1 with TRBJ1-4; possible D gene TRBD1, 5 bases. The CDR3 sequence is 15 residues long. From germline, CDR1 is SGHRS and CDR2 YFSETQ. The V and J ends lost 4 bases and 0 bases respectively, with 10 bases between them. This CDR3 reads CASSTEGATNEKLFF. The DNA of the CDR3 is TGCGCCAGCAGCACGGAAGGGGCAACTAATGAAAAACTGTTTTTT.

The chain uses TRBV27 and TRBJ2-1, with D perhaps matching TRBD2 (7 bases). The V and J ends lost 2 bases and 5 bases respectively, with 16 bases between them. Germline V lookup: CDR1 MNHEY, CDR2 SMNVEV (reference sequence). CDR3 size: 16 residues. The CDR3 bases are TGTGCCAGCAGTTTAACTCTTGGGGGGGCCCACAATGAGCAGTTCTTC. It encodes CASSLTLGGAHNEQFF.